A selection of T cell receptor beta chains follows, all from one sample in a study of shared clonotypes between healthy human individuals. The repertoire was sequenced with immunoSEQ multiplex PCR; TCRdb's copy has only in-frame clones and lacks some. The profile shows under 1,100,000 clones, 70% to 80% of them singletons. The sequencing input was memory CD4+ T cells from PBMCs. The receptors derive from a man between 18 and 29 years old in good health. Some clones in this sample may be carry-over from other donors' samples. CDR3s include the opening cysteine and the closing phenylalanine or tryptophan. D genes are given only for firm matches. Rows give clone size only sometimes, using once, few, many, or a class for an expanded clone.

V gene: TRBV19; D gene: NA; J gene: TRBJ1-1; clone size: few; CDR3 length: 13; CDR3 DNA: TGTGCCAGTAGTGCCCGGGACACCCGAGGGGCTTTCTTT; CDR3 protein: CASSARDTRGAFF
V gene: TRBV28; D gene: NA; J gene: TRBJ2-5; clone size: NA; CDR3 length: 13; CDR3 DNA: TGTGCCAGCCTAAAGTTCCAGGAGGAGACCCAGTACTTC; CDR3 protein: CASLKFQEETQYF
V gene: TRBV4-1; D gene: TRBD1; J gene: TRBJ1-2; clone size: many; CDR3 length: 14; CDR3 DNA: TGCGCCAGCAGCCAAGTTTCCCAGGGGGCGGGCTACACCTTC; CDR3 protein: CASSQVSQGAGYTF
V gene: TRBV4-3; D gene: TRBD1; J gene: TRBJ2-4; clone size: NA; CDR3 length: 18; CDR3 DNA: TGCGCCAGCAGCCGGGGGAGACAGGGGGCGTTTGGGGGAAACATTCAGTACTTC; CDR3 protein: CASSRGRQGAFGGNIQYF
V gene: TRBV5-5; D gene: NA; J gene: TRBJ1-3; clone size: NA; CDR3 length: 16; CDR3 DNA: TGTGCCAGCAGCTGGGGATCCGGGGCCTCTGGAAACACCATATATTTT; CDR3 protein: CASSWGSGASGNTIYF
V gene: TRBV7-3; D gene: NA; J gene: TRBJ2-1; clone size: many; CDR3 length: 15; CDR3 DNA: TGTGCCAGCAGCCTAGGGGGCCGGGAGTTCAATGAGCAGTTCTTC; CDR3 protein: CASSLGGREFNEQFF
V gene: TRBV21-1; D gene: NA; J gene: TRBJ1-5; clone size: NA; CDR3 length: 16; CDR3 DNA: TGTGCCAGCCCGCCGAGCCTAGACAGGGGCAATCAGCCCCAGCATTTT; CDR3 protein: CASPPSLDRGNQPQHF
V gene: TRBV7-8; D gene: NA; J gene: TRBJ2-5; clone size: NA; CDR3 length: 14; CDR3 DNA: TGTGCCAGCACCCTTAGAACTGACCCGGAGACCCAGTACTTC; CDR3 protein: CASTLRTDPETQYF
V gene: TRBV19; D gene: NA; J gene: TRBJ1-1; clone size: NA; CDR3 length: 15; CDR3 DNA: TGTGCCAGTAGTGCGGTGACAGTGGGGAACACTGAAGCTTTCTTT; CDR3 protein: CASSAVTVGNTEAFF
V gene: TRBV7-9; D gene: TRBD2; J gene: TRBJ2-3; clone size: NA; CDR3 length: 16; CDR3 DNA: TGTGCCAGCAGCTTATTCGGGGGAGGGCCGACAGATACGCAGTATTTT; CDR3 protein: CASSLFGGGPTDTQYF
V gene: TRBV9; D gene: TRBD2; J gene: TRBJ2-5; clone size: NA; CDR3 length: 18; CDR3 DNA: TGTGCCAGCAGCGTAGGACGTGAGGGAGGGGAGGATCGGGAGACCCAGTACTTC; CDR3 protein: CASSVGREGGEDRETQYF
V gene: TRBV2; D gene: TRBD2; J gene: TRBJ2-1; clone size: NA; CDR3 length: 13; CDR3 DNA: TGTGCCAGCAAAGGACTAGCGAGGAATGAGCAGTTCTTC; CDR3 protein: CASKGLARNEQFF
V gene: TRBV29-1; D gene: TRBD2; J gene: TRBJ2-3; clone size: NA; CDR3 length: 15; CDR3 DNA: TGCAGCGTTGAAGGACTAGCGGGAGTTTCAGATACGCAGTATTTT; CDR3 protein: CSVEGLAGVSDTQYF
V gene: TRBV16; D gene: NA; J gene: TRBJ1-5; clone size: few; CDR3 length: 14; CDR3 DNA: TGTGCCAGCAGCCAGTCCAATAGCAATCAGCCCCAGCATTTT; CDR3 protein: CASSQSNSNQPQHF
V gene: TRBV11-2; D gene: TRBD2; J gene: TRBJ2-1; clone size: NA; CDR3 length: 15; CDR3 DNA: TGTGCCAGCAGCGGAGGGACTAGCGGGATGGGTGAGCAGTTCTTC; CDR3 protein: CASSGGTSGMGEQFF
V gene: TRBV6-1; D gene: TRBD1; J gene: TRBJ1-2; clone size: NA; CDR3 length: 14; CDR3 DNA: TGTGCCAGCAGTCTAGGACAGGGAGACTATGGCTACACCTTC; CDR3 protein: CASSLGQGDYGYTF
V gene: TRBV11-1; D gene: NA; J gene: TRBJ2-3; clone size: NA; CDR3 length: 17; CDR3 DNA: TGTGCCAGCAGCGGTTCGGCGAGCGGGCTAACCACAGATACGCAGTATTTT; CDR3 protein: CASSGSASGLTTDTQYF
V gene: TRBV5-4; D gene: TRBD1; J gene: TRBJ2-7; clone size: NA; CDR3 length: 15; CDR3 DNA: TGTGCCAGCAGTATATCTGGGACAGGGGGGTACGAGCAGTACTTC; CDR3 protein: CASSISGTGGYEQYF
V gene: TRBV18; D gene: NA; J gene: TRBJ2-7; clone size: few; CDR3 length: 13; CDR3 DNA: TGTGCCAGCTCACAGTCCCTAGCGACCGAGCAGTACTTC; CDR3 protein: CASSQSLATEQYF
V gene: TRBV27; D gene: TRBD2; J gene: TRBJ2-7; clone size: NA; CDR3 length: 16; CDR3 DNA: TGTGCCAGCAGTCCAAAGCGACTAGCGGGGCTCGGCGAGCAGTACTTC; CDR3 protein: CASSPKRLAGLGEQYF
V gene: TRBV2; D gene: TRBD2; J gene: TRBJ2-1; clone size: NA; CDR3 length: 14; CDR3 DNA: TGTGCCAGCAGAACGGGGGGGTCCTACAATGAGCAGTTCTTC; CDR3 protein: CASRTGGSYNEQFF
V gene: TRBV19; D gene: NA; J gene: TRBJ2-3; clone size: NA; CDR3 length: 13; CDR3 DNA: TGTGCCAGTAGTATTGGGGGGCCAGATACGCAGTATTTT; CDR3 protein: CASSIGGPDTQYF
V gene: TRBV2; D gene: TRBD2; J gene: TRBJ2-5; clone size: NA; CDR3 length: 14; CDR3 DNA: TGTGCCAGCAGGAGACTAGCGGGAGCGGAGACCCAGTACTTC; CDR3 protein: CASRRLAGAETQYF
V gene: TRBV18; D gene: TRBD2; J gene: TRBJ2-3; clone size: NA; CDR3 length: 16; CDR3 DNA: TGTGCCAGCTCACCAATGGGACTAGCGGGCACAGATACGCAGTATTTT; CDR3 protein: CASSPMGLAGTDTQYF
V gene: TRBV2; D gene: TRBD2; J gene: TRBJ2-7; clone size: NA; CDR3 length: 13; CDR3 DNA: TGTGCCAGCAGTATTCTAGCGGGCTACGAGCAGTACTTC; CDR3 protein: CASSILAGYEQYF
V gene: TRBV18; D gene: NA; J gene: TRBJ2-7; clone size: NA; CDR3 length: 15; CDR3 DNA: TGTGCCAGCTCACCCGTCGGGGGGCTGAGCTACGAGCAGTACTTC; CDR3 protein: CASSPVGGLSYEQYF